These T cell receptor beta chains were read from a single sample in a study of shared clonotypes between healthy human individuals. The method was immunoSEQ multiplex PCR; TCRdb's version includes in-frame clones alone and lacks a portion of them. Here the sample spans about 1.9 million clones, 85% to 95% being singletons. Material for sequencing was naive CD8+ T cells from PBMCs. The receptors derive from a man aged 18 to 35 in good health. Some clones in this sample may be carry-over from other donors' samples. Each CDR3 is given without its conserved first and last residue. The order of the fields is V gene, J gene, CDR3 length, CDR3 protein.

TRBV18	TRBJ2-1	15	ASSPPALAGVYNEQF
TRBV11-2	TRBJ2-7	12	ASSLGTDRHEQY
TRBV4-3	TRBJ1-4	13	ASSQDQGLGEKLF
TRBV5-6	TRBJ2-3	13	ASSGAAWAPDTQY
TRBV28	TRBJ1-1	13	ASSSRTGLGTEAF
TRBV11-2	TRBJ2-1	14	ASGGASGNKYNEQF
TRBV29-1	TRBJ1-3	12	TPRNRHSGNTIY
TRBV27	TRBJ2-1	15	ASSLFQGTQRTNEQF
TRBV6-5	TRBJ1-1	13	ASSRTRQANTEAF
TRBV25-1	TRBJ1-1	12	ASSEWGGHTEAF
TRBV6-5	TRBJ2-7	12	ASSYSIEGPEQY
TRBV10-3	TRBJ2-7	15	AISEPLAGGRLHEQY
TRBV29-1	TRBJ2-3	11	SARAGGADTQY
TRBV28	TRBJ1-5	10	ASSNSYQPQH
TRBV18	TRBJ2-7	12	ASSRAPGPYEQY
TRBV12-5	TRBJ2-1	11	ASGLESYNEQF
TRBV7-9	TRBJ1-1	14	ASSLAGAPPGTEAF
TRBV29-1	TRBJ2-1	11	RGTMRTHNEQF
TRBV4-3	TRBJ2-2	15	ASSQDSLAGDAGELF
TRBV11-2	TRBJ2-3	10	ASSLALDTQY
TRBV29-1	TRBJ2-1	15	SVEDETDPYPYNEQF
TRBV5-1	TRBJ2-1	15	ASGVPGLAGFYNEQF
TRBV18	TRBJ2-1	14	ASSGAGGSSYNEQF
TRBV28	TRBJ2-5	15	ASSLERGRGSGETQY
TRBV7-6	TRBJ1-2	13	ASSPMWVSNYGYT
TRBV4-3	NA	12	ASSSDRRSYEQY
TRBV2	TRBJ1-2	13	ASSEWRGRDYGYT
TRBV10-1	TRBJ2-1	14	AEGTSGPLRDNEQF
TRBV7-2	TRBJ2-7	12	ASSYGGSGYEQY
TRBV27	TRBJ1-1	12	ASASLAGNTEAF
TRBV4-1	TRBJ1-2	12	ASSQDLGKNGYT
TRBV29-1	TRBJ2-2	10	SARDTTGELF
TRBV20-1	TRBJ1-1	8	SAKQGEAF
TRBV27	TRBJ2-2	12	ASTARGGTGELF
TRBV19	TRBJ1-1	13	ASSIEPGLGTEAF
TRBV9	TRBJ2-3	13	ASSLGLADTDTQY
TRBV29-1	TRBJ1-2	12	SVDIVQGGYGYT
TRBV25-1	TRBJ2-3	12	ASSEFVGADTQY
TRBV29-1	TRBJ2-7	13	SVREGHSATYEQY
TRBV10-3	TRBJ2-3	13	AISESASSTDTQY